Described below is a single T cell receptor (beta chain) sequence and its context. These data are taken from a study of blood T cell repertoires in COVID-19. Assay used: immunoSEQ multiplex PCR; TCRdb lists only in-frame clones, some missing. The table shows roughly 85,000 clones, with just over 85% occurring only once. Between the trimmed V and J ends, which lost 5 bases and 5 bases, there was a span of 19 bases. Germline CDR1 is SGHRS and CDR2 is YFSETQ. CDR3 length: 15 residues. Sequencing was carried out using peripheral blood. The receptor was derived from a man aged 45-60 years with active or convalescent COVID-19. The chain employs TRBV5-1 and TRBJ2-5, with D possibly being TRBD1 (5 bases). CDR3 in amino acids: CASSSLQDSMETQYF. The CDR3 nucleotides read TGCGCCAGCAGTTCTTTACAGGATTCGATGGAGACCCAGTACTTC.